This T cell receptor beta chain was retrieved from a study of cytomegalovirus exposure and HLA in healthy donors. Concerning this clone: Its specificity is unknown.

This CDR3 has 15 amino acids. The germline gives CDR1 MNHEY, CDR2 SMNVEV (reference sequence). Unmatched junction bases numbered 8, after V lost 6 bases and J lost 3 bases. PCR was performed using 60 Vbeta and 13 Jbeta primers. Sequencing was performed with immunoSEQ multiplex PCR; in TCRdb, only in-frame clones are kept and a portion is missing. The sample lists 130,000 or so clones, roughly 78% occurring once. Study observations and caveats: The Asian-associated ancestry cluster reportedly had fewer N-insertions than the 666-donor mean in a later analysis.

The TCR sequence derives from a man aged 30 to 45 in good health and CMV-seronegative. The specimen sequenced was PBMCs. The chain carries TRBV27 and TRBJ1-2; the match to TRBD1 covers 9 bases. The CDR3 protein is CASRKDRGRDYGYTF. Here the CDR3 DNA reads TGTGCCAGCAGGAAGGACAGGGGCCGAGACTATGGCTACACCTTC.